A single sample is the source of the 14 T cell receptor beta chains below, sequenced in a study of T cell repertoires in cytomegalovirus infection. These receptors' antigens are unknown. TCRdb re-called the reads with MiXCR, one entry per CDR3 protein. Here the sample spans roughly 860,000 distinct CDR3 sequences, about 30% being singletons. The source was cultured CD8+ T cells from PBMCs, collected from culture after CMV antigen stimulation. Receptor source: a human donor in good health (CMV status not recorded). Some clones in this sample may be carry-over from other donors' samples.

The chain combines TRBV19 with TRBJ2-1; 7 positions agree with TRBD2. This CDR3 contains 15 residues. From germline, CDR1 is LNHDA and CDR2 SQIVND (reference sequence). The V gene end was trimmed by 2 bases and the J gene end by 3 bases; junction bases not matched to a gene: 4. The CDR3 sequence: CASSIRAGIYNEQFF. CDR3 nucleotide sequence: TGTGCCAGTAGTATACGAGCGGGGATCTACAATGAGCAGTTCTTC.

There are many counts of this clonotype. The CDR3 spells CASSSGGRMTQYF. In DNA, the CDR3 is TGTGCCAGCAGCTCTGGGGGGAGGATGACCCAGTACTTC. The chain recombines TRBV7-8 with TRBJ2-5; D is possibly TRBD2 (6 bases). V lost 4 bases to trimming and J lost 7 bases, with 13 bases between them. The CDR3 runs 13 residues. Germline assignment: CDR1 SGHVS and CDR2 FQNEAQ.

This clonotype has a count of ten or more. The J gene is TRBJ1-1, the V gene TRBV7-6; D remains unclear. V was cut by 1 base and J by 6 bases, with 12 bases left in between. The CDR3 has 14 amino acids. Germline CDR1 reads SGHVS; CDR2 reads FNYEAQ. The CDR3 coding sequence is TGTGCCAGCAGCTTAGTGGCATCTGGGGCTGAAGCTTTCTTT. This translates into CASSLVASGAEAFF. The full variable domain, in which reference TRBV7-6 and TRBJ1-1 provide the parts outside the CDR3, is GAGVSQSPRYKVTKRGQDVALRCDPISGHVSLYWYRQALGQGPEFLTYFNYEAQQDKSGLPNDRFSAERPEGSISTLTIQRTEQRDSAMYRCASSLVASGAEAFFGQGTRLTVV.

This clonotype was observed a handful of times. The rearrangement uses TRBV6-2 or TRBV6-3 and TRBJ1-5; 8 positions agree with TRBD1. CDR1 and CDR2 (germline): MNHEY, SVGEGT. The CDR3 covers 17 residues. J lost 1 base, V lost 2 bases, and 7 bases had no gene match. The CDR3 reads CASSYPDRALSNQPQHF. The CDR3 bases are TGTGCCAGCAGTTACCCGGACAGGGCCCTCAGCAATCAGCCCCAGCATTTT.

CDR3 amino acids: CASSLAGQGARETQYF. CDR3 nucleotide sequence: TGTGCCAGCAGCTTGGCTGGACAGGGGGCCCGGGAGACCCAGTACTTC. The chain uses TRBV5-4 and TRBJ2-5; 11 bases are shared with TRBD1. Looked up from germline, CDR1 is SGHNT and CDR2 is YYREEE (reference sequence). The CDR3 has 16 residues. J lost 5 bases, V lost 0 bases, and 6 bases had no gene match. The variable domain in full, with the rest retrieved from reference TRBV5-4 and TRBJ2-5, is ETGVTQSPTHLIKTRGQQVTLRCSSQSGHNTVSWYQQALGQGPQFIFQYYREEENGRGNFPPRFSGLQFPNYSSELNVNALELDDSALYLCASSLAGQGARETQYFGPGTRLLVL.

V usage is TRBV27 and J usage is TRBJ2-3, with D perhaps TRBD1 (6 bases). CDR1 and CDR2 (germline): MNHEY, SMNVEV (reference sequence). V gave up 5 bases and J gave up 0 bases, with 12 bases separating them. This CDR3 is 15 amino acids long. CDR3: CASSLQGPSTDTQYF. The CDR3 DNA sequence: TGTGCCAGCAGTCTACAGGGCCCAAGCACAGATACGCAGTATTTT.

A single count supports this clonotype. This chain joins TRBV6-4 and TRBJ1-6; D possibly corresponds to TRBD1 (6 bases). The length of the CDR3 is 14 residues. The V end lost 7 bases, the J end lost 7 bases, and 14 bases lay between the germline ends. CDR1 and CDR2 from the germline V gene are MRHNA and SNTAGT. DNA for the CDR3: TGTGCCAGCATTCAGGGGACGCGGAATTCACCCCTCCACTTT. This translates into CASIQGTRNSPLHF.

V usage is TRBV15 and J usage is TRBJ2-6; D possibly corresponds to TRBD1 (6 bases). V gave up 2 bases and J gave up 0 bases, with 20 bases separating them. Per germline, CDR1 LNHNV and CDR2 YYDKDF (reference sequence). The CDR3 contains 20 residues. CDR3 DNA: TGTGCCACCAGCAGAACGCGACAGGACCGAAATAGCTCTGGGGCCAACGTCCTGACTTTC. It specifies CATSRTRQDRNSSGANVLTF.

This clonotype showed up just a few times. The rearrangement uses TRBV27 and TRBJ2-7; D is undetermined. Trimming removed 3 bases from V and 3 bases from J, with 9 bases in between. Germline CDR1 is MNHEY and CDR2 is SMNVEV (reference sequence). The CDR3 is 13 residues long. The CDR3 reads CASSFGPYYEQYV. The CDR3 nucleotides are TGTGCCAGCAGTTTCGGCCCTTACTACGAGCAGTACGTC.

CDR3 in DNA: TGCAGTGCTTCCCACCCTAGCGGGGTGAACACTGAAGCTTTCTTT. Translation: CSASHPSGVNTEAFF. The chain employs TRBV20-1 and TRBJ1-1; D uncertain. The CDR3 consists of 15 residues. Germline lookup yields CDR1 DFQATT and CDR2 SNEGSKA (reference sequence). V was trimmed by 5 bases and J by 0 bases, leaving 16 bases between them.

This chain uses TRBV15 with TRBJ2-3; TRBD2 matches at 8 bases. Germline V gene data show CDR1 as LNHNV and CDR2 as YYDKDF (reference sequence). V was clipped by 2 bases and J by 11 bases; unmatched bases: 6. This CDR3 is built from 13 residues. DNA of the CDR3: TGTGCCACCAGCAGAAGCGGGGGCCCCCGGCAGTATTTT. Its protein is CATSRSGGPRQYF.

This clonotype was observed at least ten times. The junction differs from germline at one of its ends, possibly a read error. The chain employs TRBV6-1 and TRBJ2-7; maybe TRBD2 (5 bases). This CDR3 contains 10 residues. From germline, CDR1 is MNHNS and CDR2 SASEGT. The CDR3 DNA reads as TGCGCCAGCGGATCTTACGAGCAGTACTTC. As protein: CASGSYEQYF.

The V and J genes are TRBV19 and TRBJ1-5, with D tentatively TRBD1 (5 bases). With 7 bases removed from V and 2 bases from J, the gap between germline ends came to 12 bases. CDR1 is LNHDA and CDR2 is SQIVND in the germline V gene (reference sequence). This CDR3 has 14 amino acids. The CDR3 coding sequence is TGTGCCAGTAAAGGTCGGGGGGGCAATCAGCCCCAGCATTTT. Amino acid sequence: CASKGRGGNQPQHF.

This clonotype was seen a few times. V and J are TRBV12-5 and TRBJ1-2; D is unclear. The CDR3 totals 13 residues. Germline CDR1 reads LGHNT; CDR2 reads FRNRAP. The germline V and J ends were trimmed by 5 bases and 8 bases, with 15 bases remaining between them. The CDR3 DNA follows: TGTGCTAGTGGTCCGGACGGGAGGAAGGGCTACACCTTC. It encodes CASGPDGRKGYTF.